The 10 T cell receptor beta chains below come from one sample, sequenced in a study of T cells in localized non-small cell lung cancer. Sequencing used immunoSEQ multiplex PCR; TCRdb keeps in-frame clones, though not all of them. The sample contains some 31,000 clones, around 82% of which appear only once. Sequencing was performed on peripheral blood, taken before any cancer treatment. These receptors originate from a male donor older than 55 with stage II squamous cell lung carcinoma.

The chain has TRBV25-1 and TRBJ1-4, with D tentatively TRBD1 (6 bases). The CDR3 contains 13 residues. The ends were cut back, 6 bases at V and 8 bases at J, with 13 bases in the middle. CDR1 is MGHDK, CDR2 SYGVNS, per germline. CDR3 bases: TGTGCCAGCAGAAATACCGGACAGGAAAAACTGTTTTTT. Translating gives CASRNTGQEKLFF.

The chain has TRBV6-5 and TRBJ2-1; TRBD2 matches at 16 bases. From germline, CDR1 is MNHEY and CDR2 SVGAGI. V lost 4 bases, J lost 13 bases, and 10 bases stayed unmatched. The CDR3 has 16 amino acids. In DNA form, the CDR3 reads TGTGCCAGCAGTTTCGGGACTAGCGGGAGGGCCCTCGAACAGTTCTTC. Translation: CASSFGTSGRALEQFF.

The chain employs TRBV27 and TRBJ1-1, with TRBD1 matching over 8 bases. Germline lookup yields CDR1 MNHEY and CDR2 SMNVEV (reference sequence). CDR3 size: 15 residues. V was pared by 3 bases and J by 3 bases, with 6 bases of the junction left unmatched. The CDR3 sequence is CASSLSTQGDTEAFF. The CDR3 coding sequence is TGTGCCAGCAGTTTGTCGACACAGGGGGACACTGAAGCTTTCTTT.

The V and J genes are TRBV6-4 and TRBJ1-6, with D possibly matching TRBD1 (6 bases). Trimming stripped 6 bases from V and 5 bases from J, with 11 bases between. The CDR3 contains 14 residues. CDR1 is MRHNA, CDR2 SNTAGT, per germline. The DNA of the CDR3 is TGTGCCAGCAGCTCCGGGACAAATAATTCACCCCTCCACTTT. It specifies CASSSGTNNSPLHF.

The rearrangement links TRBV6-5 to TRBJ2-7; D might be TRBD1 (6 bases). Germline V gene lookup returns CDR1 MNHEY and CDR2 SVGAGI. Trimming removed 5 bases at V and 3 bases at J, with 14 bases between. CDR3 length equals 14 residues. The CDR3 nucleotides read TGTGCCAGCAGTCCAACAGGGCCCTACTACGAGCAGTACTTC. The encoded protein is CASSPTGPYYEQYF.

CDR3 in amino acids: CASSPRGQTASGANVLTF. The CDR3 DNA follows: TGTGCCAGCTCACCCCGGGGACAGACTGCTTCTGGGGCCAACGTCCTGACTTTC. The rearrangement joins TRBV18 to TRBJ2-6; TRBD1 aligns across 7 bases. Trimming at V came to 3 bases and at J to 1 base, leaving 9 bases not matched to a gene. There are 18 residues in the CDR3. CDR1 KGHSH and CDR2 LQKENI come from the germline V gene.

This chain joins TRBV30 and TRBJ1-1; 7 nucleotides line up with TRBD1. Unmatched junction bases numbered 5, after V lost 2 bases and J lost 5 bases. The CDR3 sequence is 13 residues long. The germline V gene has CDR1 GTSNPN and CDR2 SVGIG (reference sequence). The CDR3 loop is CAWSRQGGTEAFF. DNA of the CDR3: TGTGCCTGGAGTCGTCAGGGGGGGACTGAAGCTTTCTTT.

The chain carries TRBV5-6 and TRBJ2-1; D gene ambiguous. Germline values: CDR1 SGHDT, CDR2 YYEEEE. The CDR3 loop spans 15 amino acids. Trimming pared 2 bases from V and 0 bases from J, leaving 9 bases between. The CDR3 DNA follows: TGTGCCAGCAGCTTTGTTGCCGTCTCCTACAATGAGCAGTTCTTC. This codes for CASSFVAVSYNEQFF.

CDR3 residues: CASSESGYQETQYF. The CDR3 DNA reads as TGCGCCAGCAGTGAGTCGGGGTACCAAGAGACCCAGTACTTC. The chain employs TRBV10-2 and TRBJ2-5, with D unclear. The CDR3 runs 14 residues. Germline CDR1 and CDR2: WSHSY and SAAADI. V lost 0 bases, J lost 0 bases, and 5 bases lay in between.

This chain joins TRBV11-1 and TRBJ2-2; possibly TRBD1 or TRBD2 for D (5 bases each). The V gene's germline CDR1 is SGHAT and CDR2 FQDESV (reference sequence). V was pared by 5 bases and J by 6 bases, with 13 bases between. The CDR3 has 14 amino acids. The DNA of the CDR3 is TGTGCCAGCAGCCAGGGAGTAAGTTCCGGGGAGCTGTTTTTT. Translated, it gives CASSQGVSSGELFF.